The sequence of this TCR beta chain was determined in a study of OX40 agonist ivuxolimab in advanced cancers. For the wider study: Ivuxolimab, which targeted the costimulatory receptor OX40 (CD134), was an agonistic, fully human IgG2 monoclonal antibody. Intravenous ivuxolimab was administered to patients every 2 weeks at six dose levels: 0.01, 0.1, 0.3, 1.5, 3 and 10 mg/kg. Of the approximately 53 patients in dose escalation, about 20 had hepatocellular carcinoma, roughly 15 had melanoma, 9 had renal cell carcinoma and 9 had head and neck cancer. In the dose-escalation cohort, 82.7% of patients were male, and the mean age was about 55 years, with a range of about 23 to 85. Patients were allowed to have had prior anti-PD-1, anti-PD-L1 or anti-CTLA-4 therapy, and around 41% of the dose-escalation patients had previously received checkpoint inhibitors. Partial responses occurred in three dose-escalation patients: two with cutaneous melanoma and one with hepatocellular carcinoma. The purpose of peripheral TCRbeta sequencing was to test whether ivuxolimab changed TCR sequence diversity and led to clonal T-cell expansion. The paper covers the monotherapy dose-escalation part of the phase I ivuxolimab trial, which included N ≈ 52 patients.

Between the V and J ends, shortened by 7 bases and 0 bases respectively, the junction contains 7 bases. The CDR3 goes from the cysteine to the phenylalanine over 13 residues. Just CDR3 DNA is preserved here, 39 bases in frame from base 1. In the germline V gene, CDR1 corresponds to LGHNT and CDR2 to FRNRAP. The full study reports these points: The antigen specificity of the peripheral T cells that underwent clonal expansion was not determined. After ivuxolimab, more expanded clones were found on average in CD8+ T cells than in CD4+ T cells. In the 0.1-3.0 mg/kg groups, partial responders were among the patients with the lowest normalized peripheral clonal expansion, particularly in CD8+ T cells. Low levels of normalized T-cell clonal expansion were also seen in some patients who did not respond. At doses from 0.1 to 3.0 mg/kg, clonal expansion was seen in both CD4+ and CD8+ blood T cells between baseline and week 6.

Genomic DNA was extracted from sorted cells for sequencing of the TCRbeta CDR3 region. The immunoSEQ Assay was used for sequencing of TCRbeta CDR3 regions. TCRdb retrieved this table from immuneACCESS and kept in-frame rearrangements only. Not all clones are present; in checked studies, unresolved V genes account for under half, and no reason is known for the remainder. This sample has roughly 25,000 clones in its table, and 60% to 80% of those were observed once. The ten largest clones represent roughly 18% of the sample. This clone counts as large (0.1 to 1%). No antigen is known for it. It has no much larger one-base neighbor in the sample; base qualities were not kept. Patients with a history of autoimmune disease or receiving systemic immunosuppression were excluded from the trial. Peripheral blood for TCR sequencing was collected from all dose cohorts at baseline, on cycle 4 day 1, and on cycle 7 day 1. Samples were obtained from an open-label, multicenter, first-in-human phase I dose-escalation trial of ivuxolimab. The trial enrolled adults with locally advanced or metastatic head and neck squamous cell, hepatocellular, melanoma or renal cell carcinoma. CD4+ and CD8+ T cells were sorted separately from peripheral blood before TCR sequencing.

Sequencing used CD4+ or CD8+ T cells sorted from blood, obtained in a trial of the OX40 agonist ivuxolimab. The sequence is built from TRBV12-5 and TRBJ2-1; the D gene remains uncertain. The receptor was isolated from an adult with an advanced solid tumor such as melanoma, head and neck, liver or kidney cancer. The nucleotide sequence reads as follows: TGTGCTAGTGCCTTAAGCTCCTACAATGAGCAGTTCTTC. Its protein is CASALSSYNEQFF.